This T cell receptor (beta chain) emerged from a study of early T cells in non-severe SARS-CoV-2 infection. The wider study: Unsorted whole blood bulk RNA was sequenced, with unpaired chains.

From the 5' RACE reads, TCRdb called clonotypes with MiXCR, one entry per CDR3 protein. The sample carries approximately 100,000 distinct CDR3 sequences, 14% recorded once. The germline V gene has CDR1 SQVTM and CDR2 ANQGSEA. The J segment lost 2 bases and the V segment lost 6 bases, leaving 7 bases of the junction unmatched. CDR3 length equals 13 residues. The clonotype originates from an adult who was a healthcare worker with PCR-confirmed SARS-CoV-2 infection or an uninfected control (not recorded which). V usage is TRBV29-1 and J usage is TRBJ2-7, with 7 bases identical to TRBD1. Sequenced: whole blood. The CDR3 spells CSVVTGDTYEQYF. The CDR3 DNA follows: TGCAGCGTGGTAACAGGGGATACCTACGAGCAGTACTTC.